These 5 T cell receptor beta chains originate from one sample sequenced in a study of shared clonotypes between healthy human individuals. Produced via immunoSEQ multiplex PCR; TCRdb's table is partial and in-frame only. This repertoire shows 2 million to 2.5 million clones, approximately 95% found once; its top ten account for under 0.45%. Sequenced material: naive CD4+ T cells from PBMCs. The subset: CD45RA+ positively selected. Receptors originate from a man between 18 and 35 years old in good health. Some clones in this sample may be carry-over from other donors' samples.

Written as DNA, the CDR3 is TGTGCCAGCAGCGAACTAGCGGGAGATAACAATGAGCAGTTCTTC. Translation gives CASSELAGDNNEQFF. The gene calls are TRBV11-2 and TRBJ2-1; the match to TRBD2 covers 11 bases. Germline V gene lookup returns CDR1 SGHAT and CDR2 FQNNGV. CDR3 length: 15 residues. Trimming at V came to 5 bases and at J to 5 bases, leaving 5 bases not matched to a gene.

This chain connects TRBV9 to TRBJ2-5; D is uncertain. This CDR3 is built from 15 residues. Germline loops: CDR1 SGDLS, CDR2 YYNGEE. Trimming cost V 4 bases and J 3 bases, with 16 bases left between them. CDR3 nucleotides: TGTGCCAGCAGCCCCCCCGGCGGCCGGGAAGAGACCCAGTACTTC. Translating it yields CASSPPGGREETQYF.

The rearrangement links TRBV5-4 to TRBJ1-3; TRBD1 is a possible D gene (5 bases). V lost 4 bases and J 2 bases, leaving 7 bases between the germline ends. Per the germline V gene, CDR1 is SGHNT and CDR2 is YYREEE (reference sequence). The CDR3 runs 13 residues. CDR3 loop: CASSPGPGNTIYF. In DNA, the CDR3 is TGTGCCAGCAGCCCGGGACCTGGAAACACCATATATTTT.

V and J are TRBV5-1 and TRBJ2-5; 11 nucleotides match TRBD2. The J segment lost 5 bases and the V segment lost 4 bases, leaving 7 bases of the junction unmatched. The CDR3 contains 15 residues. Germline-derived CDR1 and CDR2 are SGHRS and YFSETQ. The CDR3 DNA follows: TGCGCCAGCAGCCAACTAGCGGGAGCGATGGAGACCCAGTACTTC. Residues: CASSQLAGAMETQYF. The entire variable domain, with the rest obtained from reference TRBV5-1 and TRBJ2-5, is as follows: KAGVTQTPRYLIKTRGQQVTLSCSPISGHRSVSWYQQTPGQGLQFLFEYFSETQRNKGNFPGRFSGRQFSNSRSEMNVSTLELGDSALYLCASSQLAGAMETQYFGPGTRLLVL.

The chain recombines TRBV7-9 with TRBJ1-2; possible D gene TRBD1, 5 bases. CDR1 is SEHNR, CDR2 FQNEAQ, per germline (reference sequence). Between the trimmed V and J ends, which lost 0 bases and 8 bases, there was a span of 22 bases. This CDR3 has 17 amino acids. DNA for the CDR3: TGTGCCAGCAGCTTAGCGAGGGTTCAGGGATCGGGGCGCGGCTACACCTTC. Translating it yields CASSLARVQGSGRGYTF.